This T cell receptor beta chain is drawn from a study of neurological immune-mediated disorders. Every sequencing run returned over 160 million TCR-beta sequences, which were derived from 15-18 subjects. TCRdb used MiXCR to reprocess the 5' RACE reads, holding one entry per CDR3 protein. Altogether roughly 100,000 distinct CDR3 sequences are present, roughly 4% being singletons, with the ten largest covering 6%. At least ten counts were recorded for this clonotype. Germline V gives CDR1 MNHEY, CDR2 SMNVEV (reference sequence). The CDR3 covers 14 residues. V lost 4 bases to trimming and J lost 6 bases, with 13 bases between them. From 2 million PBMCs stored at -80 C, the unsorted libraries were generated.

The sequence derives from a young woman with multiple sclerosis. The chain links TRBV27 to TRBJ1-5; D possibly corresponds to TRBD1 (5 bases). The sample comprised PBMCs. CDR3 protein: CASSSGQGSQPQHF. CDR3 sequence (DNA): TGTGCCAGCAGTTCGGGGCAGGGAAGTCAGCCCCAGCATTTT.